One and the same sample provided the 15 T cell receptor beta chains below, sequenced in a study of shared T cell receptors in the human thymus. The protocol was immunoSEQ multiplex PCR, while the TCRdb copy is restricted to in-frame clones and leaves out a portion. The table lists hundreds of thousands of clones, roughly 90% of them singletons. The data also belong to a second study, concerning human thymus T cells.

What was sequenced was thymocytes. The receptors originated from a boy under two years old with a congenital heart defect.

V usage is TRBV4-2 and J usage is TRBJ2-3; TRBD1 matches at 9 bases. V gave up 4 bases and J gave up 3 bases; unmatched junction bases: 8. This CDR3 is built from 16 residues. Germline V gives CDR1 LGHNA, CDR2 YNFKEQ. CDR3 DNA: TGTGCCAGCAGCCTACAGGGGGCACTTCGGACAGATACGCAGTATTTT. This encodes CASSLQGALRTDTQYF.

This clone appeared once. One end of the junction does not line up with germline, which may come from a read error. The J gene is TRBJ2-3, the V gene TRBV28; possibly TRBD2 for D (7 bases). CDR3 size: 18 residues. Germline CDR1 MDHEN, CDR2 SYDVKM. CDR3 in amino acids: CASRLVGGAFTSTDTQYF. CDR3 bases: TGTGCCAGCCGTTTAGTTGGGGGGGCCTTCACTAGCACAGATACGCAGTATTTT.

This sequence joins TRBV5-3 and TRBJ2-7; D possibly corresponds to TRBD2 (5 bases). TRBV5-3 is designated an ORF whose function remains uncertain. V was clipped by 2 bases and J by 2 bases, with 14 bases between them. The CDR3 is 15 amino acids. The CDR3 nucleotides read TGTGCCAGAAGCTTCCTAGCCCACATCCCCTACGAGCAGTACTTC. Its protein product is CARSFLAHIPYEQYF.

J is TRBJ1-2 and V is TRBV4-3, with TRBD1 identical over 8 bases. Germline CDR1 and CDR2: LGHNA and YSLEER. CDR3 size: 16 residues. Losses at the gene ends were 0 bases for V and 4 bases for J; bases not matched to a gene: 7. In nucleotides, the CDR3 is TGCGCCAGCAGCCAAGATTGGGCAGGGGGCGCCTATGGCTACACCTTC. Translated: CASSQDWAGGAYGYTF.

This clone was detected only a few times. The chain combines TRBV29-1 with TRBJ2-1; D might be TRBD1 (6 bases). The CDR3 consists of 16 residues. Trimming cost V 3 bases and J 0 bases, with 15 bases left between them. The germline V gene encodes CDR1 SQVTM and CDR2 ANQGSEA. CDR3 sequence: CSVDTGRASSYNEQFF. The DNA for the CDR3 is TGCAGCGTTGATACAGGGCGAGCCAGCTCCTACAATGAGCAGTTCTTC.

The genes are TRBV11-2 and TRBJ2-7; TRBD2 agrees at 12 bases. V shed 5 bases, J shed 0 bases, and the junction held 14 bases outside the gene matches. This CDR3 is 19 amino acids long. Germline V gives CDR1 SGHAT, CDR2 FQNNGV. Here the CDR3 reads CASSPNGGLAGQISYEQYF. In nucleotides, the CDR3 is TGTGCCAGCAGCCCGAACGGGGGACTAGCGGGTCAAATCTCCTACGAGCAGTACTTC.

The chain carries TRBV4-2 and TRBJ1-3; D is perhaps TRBD1 (5 bases). The V and J ends lost 0 bases and 1 base respectively, with 7 bases between them. The CDR3 consists of 15 residues. CDR1 LGHNA and CDR2 YNFKEQ come from the germline V gene. This CDR3 is CASSQDRQSGNTIYF. In nucleotides, the CDR3 is TGTGCCAGCAGCCAAGACCGACAGTCTGGAAACACCATATATTTT.

This rearrangement joins TRBV11-2 to TRBJ1-5; D not certain. Between the trimmed V and J ends, which lost 1 base and 0 bases, there was a span of 13 bases. This CDR3 spans 17 amino acids. Germline loops: CDR1 SGHAT, CDR2 FQNNGV. Here the CDR3 DNA reads TGTGCCAGCAGCTTAGGGTCGCAGGATTATAGCAATCAGCCCCAGCATTTT. Translation: CASSLGSQDYSNQPQHF.

This rearrangement joins TRBV4-3 to TRBJ2-2, with TRBD2 matching 15 bases. The CDR3 runs 17 residues. V lost 4 bases to trimming and J lost 7 bases; unmatched junction nucleotides: 7. The germline CDR1 and CDR2 sequences are LGHNA and YSLEER. As DNA, the CDR3 is TGCGCCAGCAGCCCGGGACTAGCGGGAGGTAGGATCGGGGAGCTGTTTTTT. This codes for CASSPGLAGGRIGELFF.

The chain joins TRBV7-2 to TRBJ2-7; weak D call: TRBD1 (6 bases). Per the germline V gene, CDR1 is SGHTA and CDR2 is FQGNSA. The V end was cut by 5 bases, the J end by 2 bases, with 13 bases between. The CDR3 contains 14 residues. Here the CDR3 reads CASSPQGRPYEQYF. The CDR3 bases are TGTGCCAGCAGCCCCCAGGGGCGACCCTACGAGCAGTACTTC.

The V and J genes are TRBV10-2 and TRBJ2-3; TRBD2 matches at 11 bases. Trimming removed 5 bases from V and 2 bases from J; junction bases left unmatched: 6. This CDR3 contains 16 residues. Germline V gene sequence: CDR1 WSHSY, CDR2 SAAADI. The CDR3 loop reads CASSRGLAEITDTQYF. For the CDR3, the DNA is TGCGCCAGCAGTCGGGGACTAGCGGAAATCACAGATACGCAGTATTTT.

This clone appeared once. This chain joins TRBV9 and TRBJ2-5; TRBD2 agrees at 9 bases. CDR3 size: 16 residues. Trimming took 0 bases from V and 2 from J; bases not matched to a gene: 5. The germline V gene encodes CDR1 SGDLS and CDR2 YYNGEE. The CDR3 sequence: CASSVGAGGRQETQYF. In nucleotides, the CDR3 is TGTGCCAGCAGCGTAGGAGCGGGAGGAAGGCAAGAGACCCAGTACTTC.

The CDR3 region is CASMVRNTGELFF. The CDR3 DNA reads as TGTGCCAGTATGGTTAGGAACACCGGGGAGCTGTTTTTT. The chain is built from TRBV19 and TRBJ2-2; D remains ambiguous. Trimming removed 7 bases at V and 1 base at J, with 7 bases between. The CDR3 consists of 13 residues. Germline values: CDR1 LNHDA, CDR2 SQIVND (reference sequence).

V gene TRBV7-3 combines with J gene TRBJ2-1, with a possible D match to TRBD1 (5 bases). The CDR3 spans 12 residues. Germline CDR1 reads SGHTA; CDR2 reads FQGTGA. V was trimmed by 5 bases and J by 7 bases, leaving 9 bases between them. The CDR3 DNA reads TGTGCCAGCAGCCGCACAGGTAATGAGCAGTTCTTC. Its protein product is CASSRTGNEQFF.

The chain links TRBV5-4 to TRBJ2-5; 7 positions match TRBD2. This CDR3 region has 16 residues. V lost 4 bases to trimming and J lost 5 bases; unmatched junction nucleotides: 14. Germline lookup yields CDR1 SGHNT and CDR2 YYREEE (reference sequence). The CDR3 DNA is TGTGCCAGCAGCCTCCTCGTGGGAGGGCCGGGTGAGACCCAGTACTTC. Its protein is CASSLLVGGPGETQYF.